This T cell receptor (beta chain) originates from a study of T-cell memory formation after mild COVID-19. Overall study context: TCR clusters were mostly confined to one donor each. The study's findings and limits: Cross-reactive memory appears to have joined, as suggested by some responding clones showing up in pre-infection memory.

It was 5'RACE with constant-segment primers that produced the TCR alpha and TCR beta cDNA libraries, which carried sample barcodes and UMIs. MiXCR was run by TCRdb on the 5' RACE reads, yielding one entry per CDR3 protein. Of 300,000 to 350,000 distinct CDR3 sequences in the sample, over 10% were seen once. CDR3 length: 15 residues. V shed 2 bases and J shed 1 base, with 12 bases lying between them. Germline lookup yields CDR1 SGHTA and CDR2 FQGNSA. Worth noting for this clonotype: Its antigen is still unknown.

Material: PBMCs or a T cell subset sorted from them (not recorded which). The TCR comes from a man aged 18 to 35 who had mild COVID-19 (a few samples of this study predate the infection). Cell type and time point are not known. The genes are TRBV7-2 and TRBJ2-7; D may be TRBD2 (5 bases). CDR3 loop: CASSLMGAWSYEQYF. The CDR3 region has the DNA TGTGCCAGCAGCTTAATGGGAGCTTGGTCCTACGAGCAGTACTTC.